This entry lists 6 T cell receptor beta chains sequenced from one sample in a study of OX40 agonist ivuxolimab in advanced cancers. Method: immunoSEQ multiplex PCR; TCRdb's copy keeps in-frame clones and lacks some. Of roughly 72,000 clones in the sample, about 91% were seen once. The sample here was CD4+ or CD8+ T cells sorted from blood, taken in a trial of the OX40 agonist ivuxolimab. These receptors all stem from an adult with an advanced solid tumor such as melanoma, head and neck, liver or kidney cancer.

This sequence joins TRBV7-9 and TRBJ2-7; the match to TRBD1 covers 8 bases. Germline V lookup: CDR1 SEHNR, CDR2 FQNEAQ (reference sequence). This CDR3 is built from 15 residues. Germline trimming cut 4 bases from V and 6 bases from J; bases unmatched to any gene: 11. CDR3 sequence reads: CASSWGSDRVREQYF. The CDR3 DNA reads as TGTGCCAGCAGCTGGGGATCGGACAGGGTGCGCGAGCAGTACTTC. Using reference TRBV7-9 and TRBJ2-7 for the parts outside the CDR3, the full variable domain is DTGVSQNPRHKITKRGQNVTFRCDPISEHNRLYWYRQTLGQGPEFLTYFQNEAQLEKSRLLSDRFSAERPKGSFSTLEIQRTEQGDSAMYLCASSWGSDRVREQYFGPGTRLTVT.

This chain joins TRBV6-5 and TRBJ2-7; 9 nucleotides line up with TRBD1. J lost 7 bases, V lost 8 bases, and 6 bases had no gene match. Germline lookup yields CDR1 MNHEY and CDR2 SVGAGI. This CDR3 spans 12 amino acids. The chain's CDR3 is CASGGQGGEQYF. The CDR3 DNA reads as TGTGCCAGCGGGGGACAGGGCGGGGAGCAGTACTTC.

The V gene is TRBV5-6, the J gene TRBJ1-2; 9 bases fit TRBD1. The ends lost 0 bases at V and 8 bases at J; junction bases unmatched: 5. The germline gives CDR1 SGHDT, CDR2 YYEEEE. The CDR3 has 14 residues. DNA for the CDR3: TGTGCCAGCAGCTTGGACAGGGGGCTAGGGGGCTACACCTTC. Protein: CASSLDRGLGGYTF.

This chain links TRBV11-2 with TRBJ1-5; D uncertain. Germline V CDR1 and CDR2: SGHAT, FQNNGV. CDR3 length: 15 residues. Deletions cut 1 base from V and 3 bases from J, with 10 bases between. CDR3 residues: CASSLGGHYNQPQHF. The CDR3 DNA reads TGTGCCAGCAGCTTAGGAGGTCATTACAATCAGCCCCAGCATTTT.

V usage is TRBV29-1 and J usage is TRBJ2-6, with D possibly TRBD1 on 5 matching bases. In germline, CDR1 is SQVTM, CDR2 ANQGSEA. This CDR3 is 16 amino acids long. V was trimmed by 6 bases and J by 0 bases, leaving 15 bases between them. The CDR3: CSVATVRFSGANVLTF. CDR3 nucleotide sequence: TGCAGCGTCGCGACAGTACGCTTCTCTGGGGCCAACGTCCTGACTTTC.

CDR3 bases: TGTGCCAGCAGTGGATTCTTACTAAACGGGGGGGCTAGCGGGGAGCTGTTTTTT. Translation: CASSGFLLNGGASGELFF. The chain combines TRBV6-1 with TRBJ2-2; 8 bases map to TRBD2. The trim removed 4 bases at V and 7 bases at J, leaving 17 bases unmatched. Germline lookup yields CDR1 MNHNS and CDR2 SASEGT. This CDR3 is 18 amino acids long.